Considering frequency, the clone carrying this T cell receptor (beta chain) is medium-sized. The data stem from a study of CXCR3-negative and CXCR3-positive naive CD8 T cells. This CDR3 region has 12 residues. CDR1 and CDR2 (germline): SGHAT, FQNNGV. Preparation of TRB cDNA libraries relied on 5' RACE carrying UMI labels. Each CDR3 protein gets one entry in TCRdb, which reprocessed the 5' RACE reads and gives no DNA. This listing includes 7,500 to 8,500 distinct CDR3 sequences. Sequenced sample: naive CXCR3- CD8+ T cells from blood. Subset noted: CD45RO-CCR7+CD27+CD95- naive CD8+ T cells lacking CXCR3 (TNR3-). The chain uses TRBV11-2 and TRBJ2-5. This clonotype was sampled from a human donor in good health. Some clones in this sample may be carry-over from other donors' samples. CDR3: CASSLYEETQYF.